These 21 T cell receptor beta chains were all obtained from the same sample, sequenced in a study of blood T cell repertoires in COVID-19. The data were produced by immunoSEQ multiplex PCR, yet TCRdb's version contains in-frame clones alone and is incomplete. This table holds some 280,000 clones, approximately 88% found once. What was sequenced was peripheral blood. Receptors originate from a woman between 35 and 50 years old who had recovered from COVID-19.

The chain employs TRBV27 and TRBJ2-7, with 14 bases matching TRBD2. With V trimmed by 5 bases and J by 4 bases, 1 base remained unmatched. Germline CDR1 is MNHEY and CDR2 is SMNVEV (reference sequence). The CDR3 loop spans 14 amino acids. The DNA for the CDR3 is TGTGCCAGCAGTGGGACTAGCGGGGGATACGAGCAGTACTTC. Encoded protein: CASSGTSGGYEQYF.

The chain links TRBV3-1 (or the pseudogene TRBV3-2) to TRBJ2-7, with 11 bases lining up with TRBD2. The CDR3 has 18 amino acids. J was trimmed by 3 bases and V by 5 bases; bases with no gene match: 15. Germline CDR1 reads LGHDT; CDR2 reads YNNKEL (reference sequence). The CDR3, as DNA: TGTGCCAGCAGCTCAAGCTCGGGTAGCGGGAGGGCCAGCTACGAGCAGTACTTC. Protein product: CASSSSSGSGRASYEQYF.

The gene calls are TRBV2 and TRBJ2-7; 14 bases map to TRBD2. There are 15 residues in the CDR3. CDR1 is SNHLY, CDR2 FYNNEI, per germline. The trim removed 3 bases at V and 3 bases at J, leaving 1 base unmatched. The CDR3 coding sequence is TGTGCCAGCAGTGAGGGACTAGCGGGAGTCTACGAGCAGTACTTC. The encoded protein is CASSEGLAGVYEQYF.

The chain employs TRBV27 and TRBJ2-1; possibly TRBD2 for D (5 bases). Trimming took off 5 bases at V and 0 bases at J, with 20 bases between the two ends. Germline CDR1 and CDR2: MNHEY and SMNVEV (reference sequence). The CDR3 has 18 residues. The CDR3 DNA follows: TGTGCCAGCAGTAACTCTGCGGGTGGCAGACACTCCTACAATGAGCAGTTCTTC. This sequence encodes CASSNSAGGRHSYNEQFF.

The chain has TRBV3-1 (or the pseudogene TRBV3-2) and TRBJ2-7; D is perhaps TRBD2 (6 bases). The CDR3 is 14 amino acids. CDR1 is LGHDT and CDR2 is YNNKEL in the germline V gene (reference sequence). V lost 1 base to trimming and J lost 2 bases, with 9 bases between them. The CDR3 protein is CASSQGLETYEQYF. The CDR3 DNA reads TGTGCCAGCAGCCAAGGACTAGAGACCTACGAGCAGTACTTC.

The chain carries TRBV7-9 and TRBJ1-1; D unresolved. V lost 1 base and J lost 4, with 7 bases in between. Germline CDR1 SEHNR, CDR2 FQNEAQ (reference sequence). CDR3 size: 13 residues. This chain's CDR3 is CASSLEPGTEAFF. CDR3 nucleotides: TGTGCCAGCAGCTTAGAACCGGGCACTGAAGCTTTCTTT.

The CDR3 region is CASSALAGGETQYF. CDR3 bases: TGTGCCAGCAGCGCCCTAGCGGGAGGAGAGACCCAGTACTTC. The chain recombines TRBV9 with TRBJ2-5; TRBD2 matches at 11 bases. In germline, CDR1 is SGDLS, CDR2 YYNGEE. Unmatched junction bases numbered 2, after V lost 3 bases and J lost 4 bases. The CDR3 sequence is 14 residues long.

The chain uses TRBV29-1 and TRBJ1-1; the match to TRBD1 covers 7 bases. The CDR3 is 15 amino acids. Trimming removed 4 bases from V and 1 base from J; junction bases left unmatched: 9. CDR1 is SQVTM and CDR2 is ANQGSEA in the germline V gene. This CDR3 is CSVGGQLLANTEAFF. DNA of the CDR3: TGCAGCGTTGGGGGACAGCTATTGGCGAACACTGAAGCTTTCTTT.

Written as DNA, the CDR3 is TGCGCCAGCAGCACTATGGGGGACAGGGGTTCTTCACCCCTCCACTTT. Residues: CASSTMGDRGSSPLHF. This chain uses TRBV5-1 with TRBJ1-6; 10 bases fit TRBD1. The CDR3 is 16 residues long. Germline CDR1 SGHRS, CDR2 YFSETQ. The junction had 10 bases not matched to a gene; V was cut back by 4 bases and J by 9 bases.

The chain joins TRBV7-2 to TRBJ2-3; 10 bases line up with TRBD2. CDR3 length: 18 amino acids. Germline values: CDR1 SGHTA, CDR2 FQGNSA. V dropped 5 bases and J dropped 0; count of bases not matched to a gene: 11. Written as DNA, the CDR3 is TGTGCCAGCAGCGCACGACCGATGACTAGCGGGAGCACAGATACGCAGTATTTT. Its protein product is CASSARPMTSGSTDTQYF. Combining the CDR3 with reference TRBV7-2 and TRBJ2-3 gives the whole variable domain GAGVSQSPSNKVTEKGKDVELRCDPISGHTALYWYRQSLGQGLEFLIYFQGNSAPDKSGLPSDRFSAERTGGSVSTLTIQRTQQEDSAVYLCASSARPMTSGSTDTQYFGPGTRLTVL.

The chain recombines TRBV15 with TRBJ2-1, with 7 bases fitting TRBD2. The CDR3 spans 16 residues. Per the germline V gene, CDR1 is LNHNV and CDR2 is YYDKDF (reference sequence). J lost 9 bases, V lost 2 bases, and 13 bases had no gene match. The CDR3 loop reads CATSRYGGGVDVEQFF. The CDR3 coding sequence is TGTGCCACCAGCAGATACGGGGGAGGGGTTGATGTTGAGCAGTTCTTC.

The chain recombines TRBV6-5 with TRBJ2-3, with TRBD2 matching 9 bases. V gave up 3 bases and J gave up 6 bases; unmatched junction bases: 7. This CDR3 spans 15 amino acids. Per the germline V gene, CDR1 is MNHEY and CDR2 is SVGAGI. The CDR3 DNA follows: TGTGCCAGCAGTTATGGTAGCGGGAGCTCCGATACGCAGTATTTT. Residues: CASSYGSGSSDTQYF.

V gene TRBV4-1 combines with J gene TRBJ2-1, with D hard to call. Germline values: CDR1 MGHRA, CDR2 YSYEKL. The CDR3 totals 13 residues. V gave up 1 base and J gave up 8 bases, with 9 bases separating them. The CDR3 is CASSQVGLDEQFF. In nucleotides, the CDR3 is TGCGCCAGCAGCCAAGTGGGCCTCGATGAGCAGTTCTTC.

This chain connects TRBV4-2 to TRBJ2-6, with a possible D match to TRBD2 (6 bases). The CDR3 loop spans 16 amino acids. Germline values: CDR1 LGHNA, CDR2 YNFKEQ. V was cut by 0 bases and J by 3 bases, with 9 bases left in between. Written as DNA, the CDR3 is TGTGCCAGCAGCCAAGATTGGGACTTTGGGGCCAACGTCCTGACTTTC. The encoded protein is CASSQDWDFGANVLTF.

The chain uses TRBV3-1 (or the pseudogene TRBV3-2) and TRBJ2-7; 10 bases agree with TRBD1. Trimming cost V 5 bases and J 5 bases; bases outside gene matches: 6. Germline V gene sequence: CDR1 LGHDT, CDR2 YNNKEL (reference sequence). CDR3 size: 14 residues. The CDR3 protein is CASSSPGQGNEQYF. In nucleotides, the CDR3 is TGTGCCAGCAGCTCACCGGGACAGGGGAACGAGCAGTACTTC.

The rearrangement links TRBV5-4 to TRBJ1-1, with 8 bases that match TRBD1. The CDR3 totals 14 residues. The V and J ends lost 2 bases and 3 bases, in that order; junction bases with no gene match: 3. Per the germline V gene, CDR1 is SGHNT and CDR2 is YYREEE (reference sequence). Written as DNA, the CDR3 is TGTGCCAGCAGCTTCACAGGGGGGGACACTGAAGCTTTCTTT. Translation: CASSFTGGDTEAFF.

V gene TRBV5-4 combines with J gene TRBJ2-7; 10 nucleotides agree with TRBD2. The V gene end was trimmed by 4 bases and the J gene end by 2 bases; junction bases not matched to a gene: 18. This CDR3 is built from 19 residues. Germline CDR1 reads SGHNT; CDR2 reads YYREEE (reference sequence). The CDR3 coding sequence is TGTGCCAGCAGCCCTAGAGGGAGGCTAGCGGGGGAACGTACCTACGAGCAGTACTTC. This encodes CASSPRGRLAGERTYEQYF.

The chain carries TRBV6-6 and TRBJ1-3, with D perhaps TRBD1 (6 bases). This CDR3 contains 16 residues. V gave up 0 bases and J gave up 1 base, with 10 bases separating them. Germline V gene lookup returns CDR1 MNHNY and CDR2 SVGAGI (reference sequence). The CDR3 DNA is TGTGCCAGCAGTTACTCAGCAGGGGAATCTGGAAACACCATATATTTT. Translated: CASSYSAGESGNTIYF.

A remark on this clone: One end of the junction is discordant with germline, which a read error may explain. The CDR3 protein is CASSEGTSGYYEQYF. In DNA form, the CDR3 reads TGTGCTAGCAGCGAAGGGACTAGCGGATACTACGAGCAGTACTTC. The chain recombines TRBV7-7 with TRBJ2-7; TRBD2 matches at 11 bases. This CDR3 comprises 15 residues. In germline, CDR1 is SSHAT, CDR2 FNYEAQ (reference sequence). The variable domain in full, completed from reference TRBV7-7 and TRBJ2-7, reads GAGVSQSPRYKVTKRGQDVTLRCDPISSHATLYWYQQALGQGPEFLTYFNYEAQPDKSGLPSDRFSAERPEGSISTLTIQRTEQRDSAMYRCASSEGTSGYYEQYFGPGTRLTVT.

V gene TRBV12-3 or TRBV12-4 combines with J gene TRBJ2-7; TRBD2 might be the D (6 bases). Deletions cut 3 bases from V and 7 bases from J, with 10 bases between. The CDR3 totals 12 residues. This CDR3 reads CASSLSGEEQYF. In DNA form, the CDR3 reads TGTGCCAGCAGTTTGTCGGGGGAAGAGCAGTACTTC.

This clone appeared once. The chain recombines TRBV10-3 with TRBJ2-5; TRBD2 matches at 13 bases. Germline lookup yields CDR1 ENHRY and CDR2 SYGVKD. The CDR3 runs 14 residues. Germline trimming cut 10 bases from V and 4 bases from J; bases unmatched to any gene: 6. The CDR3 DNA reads TGTGCCACCGATACTAGCGGGAGGGGAGAGACCCAGTACTTC. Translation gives CATDTSGRGETQYF.